The 14 T cell receptor beta chains listed next were all sequenced from one sample in a study of response to subunit inactivated influenza vaccine. Via MiXCR, TCRdb re-called the RT-PCR reads, giving one row per CDR3 protein. The sample contains hundreds of thousands of distinct CDR3 sequences, approximately 17% of which appear only once. The source material was PBMCs from blood, sampled roughly 5 days after vaccination. The receptors were gathered from a man aged 45-65 years who received an inactivated influenza vaccine.

The V call is TRBV25-1, the J call TRBJ1-2; 9 bases line up with TRBD1. This CDR3 is built from 13 residues. The ends lost 4 bases at V and 8 bases at J; junction bases unmatched: 5. Germline V gene data show CDR1 as MGHDK and CDR2 as SYGVNS. CDR3 nucleotides: TGTGCCAGCAGTGTAAGGACAGGGGTAGGCTACACCTTC. As protein: CASSVRTGVGYTF.

This clonotype has more than one count but fewer than ten. This rearrangement joins TRBV3-1 to TRBJ2-1; 11 bases are shared with TRBD2. The germline V gene encodes CDR1 LGHDT and CDR2 YNNKEL (reference sequence). The V gene end was trimmed by 4 bases and the J gene end by 4 bases; junction bases not matched to a gene: 6. The CDR3 covers 16 residues. This CDR3 reads CASSLAGGQGYNEQFF. CDR3 nucleotides: TGTGCCAGCAGCCTAGCGGGAGGGCAGGGGTACAATGAGCAGTTCTTC.

This rearrangement joins TRBV4-3 to TRBJ2-3; weak D call: TRBD1 (6 bases). CDR1 and CDR2 (germline): LGHNA, YSLEER. Trimming took 0 bases from V and 5 from J, leaving 12 bases between them. The CDR3 loop spans 15 amino acids. The CDR3 DNA sequence: TGCGCCAGCAGCCAAGATTCCGGGACACTAGATACGCAGTATTTT. Amino acids: CASSQDSGTLDTQYF.

This rearrangement joins TRBV10-3 to TRBJ1-1, with D uncertain. This CDR3 region has 13 residues. The V end lost 6 bases, the J end lost 1 base, and 9 bases lay between the germline ends. Germline V gene sequence: CDR1 ENHRY, CDR2 SYGVKD. The CDR3 spells CAISFRTNTEAFF. The CDR3 nucleotides read TGTGCCATCAGCTTTAGGACGAACACTGAAGCTTTCTTT.

CDR3 sequence: CASSQRTGGNYGYTF. The CDR3 DNA follows: TGCGCCAGCAGCCAACGAACAGGGGGCAACTATGGCTACACCTTC. The V and J genes are TRBV4-1 and TRBJ1-2; 9 positions agree with TRBD1. The CDR3 is made up of 15 amino acids. The V gene end was trimmed by 2 bases and the J gene end by 2 bases; junction bases not matched to a gene: 3. Germline lookup yields CDR1 MGHRA and CDR2 YSYEKL.

The chain combines TRBV20-1 with TRBJ1-2; D remains ambiguous. Germline loops: CDR1 DFQATT, CDR2 SNEGSKA (reference sequence). This CDR3 contains 11 residues. Deletions cut 4 bases from V and 4 bases from J, with 7 bases between. The DNA for the CDR3 is TGCAGTGCTACCAGCGGCTATGGCTACACCTTC. Its translation: CSATSGYGYTF.

Only a few counts were recorded for this clonotype. V and J are TRBV7-2 and TRBJ2-7, with D possibly being TRBD2 (5 bases). The V end lost 1 base, the J end lost 0 bases, and 10 bases lay between the germline ends. The CDR3 consists of 15 residues. The germline V gene encodes CDR1 SGHTA and CDR2 FQGNSA. The CDR3 sequence: CASSLGPGTSYEQYF. The CDR3 nucleotides read TGTGCCAGCAGCTTAGGACCGGGAACCTCCTACGAGCAGTACTTC.

This chain joins TRBV13 and TRBJ2-3, with D unresolved. There are 16 residues in the CDR3. Germline V CDR1 and CDR2: PRHDT, FYEKMQ (reference sequence). V dropped 2 bases and J dropped 3 bases, with 15 bases sitting between them. CDR3 sequence (DNA): TGTGCCAGCAGCTTAAGCACACAATGGGGTACAGATACGCAGTATTTT. As protein: CASSLSTQWGTDTQYF.

This clonotype occurred a few times. The rearrangement links TRBV20-1 to TRBJ1-5; TRBD1 might be the D (5 bases). In germline, CDR1 is DFQATT, CDR2 SNEGSKA (reference sequence). The V end was cut by 5 bases, the J end by 9 bases, with 14 bases between. The CDR3 consists of 12 residues. The CDR3 loop reads CSARDSGRPQHF. As DNA, the CDR3 is TGCAGTGCTCGGGACTCGGGCAGGCCCCAGCATTTT.

This rearrangement joins TRBV4-2 to TRBJ2-5; TRBD2 matches 13 bases. In germline, CDR1 is LGHNA, CDR2 YNFKEQ. The CDR3 spans 20 residues. The V and J ends lost 5 bases and 2 bases, in that order; junction bases with no gene match: 17. The CDR3 DNA reads as TGTGCCAGCAGCAAACCCGGGACTAGCGGGGAGCCAAGGGTTCAAGAGACCCAGTACTTC. Protein product: CASSKPGTSGEPRVQETQYF.

The chain combines TRBV12-3 or TRBV12-4 with TRBJ2-5, with 7 bases aligning to TRBD2. The V and J ends lost 8 bases and 4 bases, in that order; junction bases with no gene match: 10. The CDR3 has 14 amino acids. The CDR3 protein is CASGAGTIAETQYF. The DNA for the CDR3 is TGTGCCAGCGGAGCCGGGACTATAGCAGAGACCCAGTACTTC.

This clonotype showed up many times. The chain joins TRBV29-1 to TRBJ1-1, with D hard to call. The CDR3 length is 13 residues. The germline gives CDR1 SQVTM, CDR2 ANQGSEA. V gave up 3 bases and J gave up 0 bases, with 8 bases separating them. The CDR3 here is CSVDRGVNTEAFF. For the CDR3, the DNA is TGCAGCGTTGATCGGGGTGTGAACACTGAAGCTTTCTTT.

The V and J genes are TRBV24-1 and TRBJ2-1, with 11 bases fitting TRBD1. The CDR3 is 14 amino acids. CDR1 is KGHDR and CDR2 is SFDVKD in the germline V gene. The junction had 6 bases not matched to a gene; V was cut back by 9 bases and J by 6 bases. The CDR3 region has the DNA TGTGCCACCGCCCCCGGACAGGGGGCCAATGAGCAGTTCTTC. Encoded protein: CATAPGQGANEQFF.

This sequence joins TRBV5-1 and TRBJ2-2, with a tentative D call TRBD1 (5 bases). The CDR3 runs 16 residues. From germline, CDR1 is SGHRS and CDR2 YFSETQ. The V end was cut by 0 bases, the J end by 1 base, with 10 bases between. Written as DNA, the CDR3 is TGCGCCAGCAGCTTGGTGGGGCTCGAGAACACCGGGGAGCTGTTTTTT. Encoded protein: CASSLVGLENTGELFF. Combining the CDR3 with reference TRBV5-1 and TRBJ2-2 gives the whole variable domain KAGVTQTPRYLIKTRGQQVTLSCSPISGHRSVSWYQQTPGQGLQFLFEYFSETQRNKGNFPGRFSGRQFSNSRSEMNVSTLELGDSALYLCASSLVGLENTGELFFGEGSRLTVL.